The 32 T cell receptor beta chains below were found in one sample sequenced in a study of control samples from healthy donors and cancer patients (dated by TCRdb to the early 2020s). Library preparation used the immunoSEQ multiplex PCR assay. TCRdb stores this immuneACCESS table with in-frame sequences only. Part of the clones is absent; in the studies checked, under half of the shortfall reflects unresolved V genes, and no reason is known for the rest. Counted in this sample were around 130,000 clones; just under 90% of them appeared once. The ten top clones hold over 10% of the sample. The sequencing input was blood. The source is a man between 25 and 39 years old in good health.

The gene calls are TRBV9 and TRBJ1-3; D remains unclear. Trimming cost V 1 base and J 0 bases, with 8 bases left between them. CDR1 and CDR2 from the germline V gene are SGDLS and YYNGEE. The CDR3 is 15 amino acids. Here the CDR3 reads CASSVLEGSGNTIYF. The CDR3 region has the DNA TGTGCCAGCAGCGTATTAGAGGGCTCTGGAAACACCATATATTTT.

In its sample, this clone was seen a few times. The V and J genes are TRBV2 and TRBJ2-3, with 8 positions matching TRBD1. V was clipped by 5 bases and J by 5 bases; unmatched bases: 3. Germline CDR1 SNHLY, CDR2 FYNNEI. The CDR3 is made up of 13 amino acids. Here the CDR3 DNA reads TGTGCCAGCAGTCGACAGGGGATAGATACGCAGTATTTT. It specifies CASSRQGIDTQYF.

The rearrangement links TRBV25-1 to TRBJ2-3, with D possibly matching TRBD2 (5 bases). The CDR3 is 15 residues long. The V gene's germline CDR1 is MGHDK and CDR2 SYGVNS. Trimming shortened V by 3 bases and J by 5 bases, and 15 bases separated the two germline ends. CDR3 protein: CASSDRGVGLDTQYF. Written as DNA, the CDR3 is TGTGCCAGCAGTGACCGCGGTGTTGGACTAGATACGCAGTATTTT.

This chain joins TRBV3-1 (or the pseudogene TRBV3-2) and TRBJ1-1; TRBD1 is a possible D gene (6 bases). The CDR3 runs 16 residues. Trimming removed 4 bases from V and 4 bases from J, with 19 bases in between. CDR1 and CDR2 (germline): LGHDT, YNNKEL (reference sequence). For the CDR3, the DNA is TGTGCCAGCAGCCCCCCAATCTTTCGAGGGGGCACTGAAGCTTTCTTT. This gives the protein CASSPPIFRGGTEAFF.

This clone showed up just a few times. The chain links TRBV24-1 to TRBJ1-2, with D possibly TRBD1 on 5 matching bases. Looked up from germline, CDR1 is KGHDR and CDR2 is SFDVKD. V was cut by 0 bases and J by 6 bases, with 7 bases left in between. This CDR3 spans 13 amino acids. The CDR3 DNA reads TGTGCCACCAGTGATTTGCAAGGGGATGGCTACACCTTC. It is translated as CATSDLQGDGYTF.

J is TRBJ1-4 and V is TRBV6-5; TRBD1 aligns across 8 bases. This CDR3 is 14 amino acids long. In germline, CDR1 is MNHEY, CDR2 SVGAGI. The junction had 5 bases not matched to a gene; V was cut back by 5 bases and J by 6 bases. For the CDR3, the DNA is TGTGCCAGCAGTCTAGGACAGGGTCATGAAAAACTGTTTTTT. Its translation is CASSLGQGHEKLFF.

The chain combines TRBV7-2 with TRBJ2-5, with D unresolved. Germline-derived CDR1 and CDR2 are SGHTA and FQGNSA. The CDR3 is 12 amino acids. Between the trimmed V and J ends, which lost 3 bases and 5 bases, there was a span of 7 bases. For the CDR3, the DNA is TGTGCCAGCAGCTTGTTGGAGGAGACCCAGTACTTC. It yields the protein CASSLLEETQYF. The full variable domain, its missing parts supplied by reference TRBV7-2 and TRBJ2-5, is GAGVSQSPSNKVTEKGKDVELRCDPISGHTALYWYRQSLGQGLEFLIYFQGNSAPDKSGLPSDRFSAERTGGSVSTLTIQRTQQEDSAVYLCASSLLEETQYFGPGTRLLVL.

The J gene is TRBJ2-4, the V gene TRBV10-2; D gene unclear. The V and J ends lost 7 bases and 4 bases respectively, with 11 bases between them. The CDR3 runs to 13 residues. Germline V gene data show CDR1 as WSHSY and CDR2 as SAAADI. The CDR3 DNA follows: TGCGCCAGCACCCTAGACGGTAAAAACATTCAGTACTTC. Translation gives CASTLDGKNIQYF.

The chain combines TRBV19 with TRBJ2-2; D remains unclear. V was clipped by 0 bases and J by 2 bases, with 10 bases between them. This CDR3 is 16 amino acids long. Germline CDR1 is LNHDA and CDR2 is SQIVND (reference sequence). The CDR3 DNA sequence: TGTGCCAGTAGTATAGATCGGGCAGTTAACACCGGGGAGCTGTTTTTT. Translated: CASSIDRAVNTGELFF.

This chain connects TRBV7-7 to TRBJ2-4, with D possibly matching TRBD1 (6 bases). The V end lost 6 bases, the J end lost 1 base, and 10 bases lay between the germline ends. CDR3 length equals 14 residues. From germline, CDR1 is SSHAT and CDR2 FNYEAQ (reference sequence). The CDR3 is CASRGAQAKNIQYF. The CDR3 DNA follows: TGTGCCAGCAGGGGGGCTCAGGCCAAAAACATTCAGTACTTC.

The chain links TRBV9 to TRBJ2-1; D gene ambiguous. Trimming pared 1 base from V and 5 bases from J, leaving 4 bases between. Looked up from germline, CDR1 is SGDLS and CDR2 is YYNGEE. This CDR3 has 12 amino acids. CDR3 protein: CASSVMDNEQFF. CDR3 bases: TGTGCCAGCAGCGTAATGGACAATGAGCAGTTCTTC.

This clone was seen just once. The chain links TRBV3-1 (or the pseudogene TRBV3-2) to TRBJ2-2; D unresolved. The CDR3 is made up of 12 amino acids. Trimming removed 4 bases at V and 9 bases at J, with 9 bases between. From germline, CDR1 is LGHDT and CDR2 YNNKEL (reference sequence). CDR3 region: CASSLLYRELFF. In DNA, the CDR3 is TGTGCCAGCAGCCTGTTGTACCGGGAGCTGTTTTTT.

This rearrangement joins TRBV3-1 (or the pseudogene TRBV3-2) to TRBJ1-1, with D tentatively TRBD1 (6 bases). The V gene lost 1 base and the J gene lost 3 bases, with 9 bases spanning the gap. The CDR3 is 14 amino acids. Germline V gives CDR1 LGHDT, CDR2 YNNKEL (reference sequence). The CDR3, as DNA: TGTGCCAGCAGCCAAGGGGGGCGACACACTGAAGCTTTCTTT. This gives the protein CASSQGGRHTEAFF.

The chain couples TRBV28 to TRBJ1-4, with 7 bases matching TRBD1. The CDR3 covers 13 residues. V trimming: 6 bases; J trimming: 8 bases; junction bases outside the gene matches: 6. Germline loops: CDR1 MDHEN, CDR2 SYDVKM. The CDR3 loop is CASRQQGKEKLFF. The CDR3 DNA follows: TGTGCCAGCAGACAACAGGGGAAAGAAAAACTGTTTTTT. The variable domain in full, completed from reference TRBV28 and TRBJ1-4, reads DVKVTQSSRYLVKRTGEKVFLECVQDMDHENMFWYRQDPGLGLRLIYFSYDVKMKEKGDIPEGYSVSREKKERFSLILESASTNQTSMYLCASRQQGKEKLFFGSGTQLSVL.

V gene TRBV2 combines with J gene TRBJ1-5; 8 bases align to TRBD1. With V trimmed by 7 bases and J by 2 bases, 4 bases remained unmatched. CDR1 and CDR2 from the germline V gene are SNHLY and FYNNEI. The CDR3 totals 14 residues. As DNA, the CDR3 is TGTGCCAGCAATCAGGGGGCTGGCAATCAGCCCCAGCATTTT. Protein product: CASNQGAGNQPQHF.

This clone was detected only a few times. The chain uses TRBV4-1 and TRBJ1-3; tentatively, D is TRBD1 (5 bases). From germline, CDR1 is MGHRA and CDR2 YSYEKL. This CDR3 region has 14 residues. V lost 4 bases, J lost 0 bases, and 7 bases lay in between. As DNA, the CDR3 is TGCGCCAGCAGCCTGACAGACTCTGGAAACACCATATATTTT. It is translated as CASSLTDSGNTIYF.

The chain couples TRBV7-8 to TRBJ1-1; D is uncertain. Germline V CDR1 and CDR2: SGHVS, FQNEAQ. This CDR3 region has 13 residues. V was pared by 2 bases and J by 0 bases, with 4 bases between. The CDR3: CASSLQLNTEAFF. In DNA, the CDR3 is TGTGCCAGCAGCTTACAGCTGAACACTGAAGCTTTCTTT.

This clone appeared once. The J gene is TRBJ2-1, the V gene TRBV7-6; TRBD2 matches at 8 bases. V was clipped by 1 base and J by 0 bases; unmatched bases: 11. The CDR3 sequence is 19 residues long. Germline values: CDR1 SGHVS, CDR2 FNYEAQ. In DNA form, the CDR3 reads TGTGCCAGCAGCTTAGGATCCGGGGGGGCTAGGAGCTCCTACAATGAGCAGTTCTTC. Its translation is CASSLGSGGARSSYNEQFF.

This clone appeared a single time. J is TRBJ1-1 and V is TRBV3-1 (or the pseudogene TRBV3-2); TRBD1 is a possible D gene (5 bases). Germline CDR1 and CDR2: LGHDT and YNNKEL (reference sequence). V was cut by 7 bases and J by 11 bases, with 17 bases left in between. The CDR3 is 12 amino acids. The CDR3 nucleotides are TGTGCCAGCACCCTCAAAGGGGAACGGGCTTTCTTT. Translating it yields CASTLKGERAFF.

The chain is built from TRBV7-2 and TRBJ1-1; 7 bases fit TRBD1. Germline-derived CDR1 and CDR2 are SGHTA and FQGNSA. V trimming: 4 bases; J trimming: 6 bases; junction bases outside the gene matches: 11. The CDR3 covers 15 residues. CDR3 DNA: TGTGCCAGCAGCTCGACAGGGAGGGGGTTCGCTGAAGCTTTCTTT. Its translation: CASSSTGRGFAEAFF.

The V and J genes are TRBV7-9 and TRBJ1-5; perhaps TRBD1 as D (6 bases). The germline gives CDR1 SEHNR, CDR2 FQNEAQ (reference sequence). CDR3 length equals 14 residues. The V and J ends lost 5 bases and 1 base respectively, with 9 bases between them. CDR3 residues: CASSPGASNQPQHF. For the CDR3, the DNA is TGTGCCAGCAGCCCAGGGGCGAGCAATCAGCCCCAGCATTTT.

Written as DNA, the CDR3 is TGCGCCAGCAGCCAGGGGACAGGACCCTCTGGGGCCAACGTCCTGACTTTC. Translating gives CASSQGTGPSGANVLTF. This chain uses TRBV4-1 with TRBJ2-6; 8 bases are shared with TRBD1. This CDR3 comprises 17 residues. The germline V gene encodes CDR1 MGHRA and CDR2 YSYEKL. J gave up 0 bases and V 3 bases, and 4 bases lay outside the gene matches.

As DNA, the CDR3 is TGCGCCAGCGCCCCCTCAGGGCGGGATGAGCAGTTCTTC. This encodes CASAPSGRDEQFF. The V and J genes are TRBV10-2 and TRBJ2-1; the D gene could be TRBD1 or TRBD2 (5 bases each). The V gene lost 8 bases and the J gene lost 8 bases, with 16 bases spanning the gap. The CDR3 has 13 amino acids. The germline V gene has CDR1 WSHSY and CDR2 SAAADI.

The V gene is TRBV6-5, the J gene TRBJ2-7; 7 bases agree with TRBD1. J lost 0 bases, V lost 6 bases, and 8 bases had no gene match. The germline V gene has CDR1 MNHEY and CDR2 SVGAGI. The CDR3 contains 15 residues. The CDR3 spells CASRALRDSSYEQYF. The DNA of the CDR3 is TGTGCCAGCAGGGCACTCCGGGACAGCTCCTACGAGCAGTACTTC.

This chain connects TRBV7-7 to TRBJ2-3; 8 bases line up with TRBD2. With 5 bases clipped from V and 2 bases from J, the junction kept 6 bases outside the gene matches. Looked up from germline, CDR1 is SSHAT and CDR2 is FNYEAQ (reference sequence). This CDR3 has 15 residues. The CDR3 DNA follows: TGTGCCAGCAGCCTGAACGGGGGGGTCACAGATACGCAGTATTTT. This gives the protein CASSLNGGVTDTQYF.

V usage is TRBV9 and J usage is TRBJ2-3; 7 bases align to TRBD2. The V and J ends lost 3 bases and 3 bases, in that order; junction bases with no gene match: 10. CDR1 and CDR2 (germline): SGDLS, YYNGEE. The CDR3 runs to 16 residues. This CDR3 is CASSAGLVGGTDTQYF. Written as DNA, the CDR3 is TGTGCCAGCAGCGCAGGACTAGTGGGCGGTACAGATACGCAGTATTTT.

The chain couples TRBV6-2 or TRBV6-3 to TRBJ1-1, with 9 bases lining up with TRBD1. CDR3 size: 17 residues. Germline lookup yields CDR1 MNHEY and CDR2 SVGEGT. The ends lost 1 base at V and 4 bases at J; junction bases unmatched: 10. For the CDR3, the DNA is TGTGCCAGCAGTTACTTGGACCGGGGACAGGGCGGCACTGAAGCTTTCTTT. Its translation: CASSYLDRGQGGTEAFF.

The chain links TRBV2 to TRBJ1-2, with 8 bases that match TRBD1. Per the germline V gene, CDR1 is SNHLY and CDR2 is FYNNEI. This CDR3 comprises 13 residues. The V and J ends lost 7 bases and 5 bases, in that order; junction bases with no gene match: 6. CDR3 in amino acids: CASITGGNYGYTF. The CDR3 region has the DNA TGTGCCAGCATCACAGGGGGTAATTATGGCTACACCTTC.

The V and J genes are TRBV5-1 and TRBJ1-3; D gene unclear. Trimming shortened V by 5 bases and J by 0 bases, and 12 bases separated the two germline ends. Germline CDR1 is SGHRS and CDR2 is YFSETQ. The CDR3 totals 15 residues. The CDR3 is CASRAVSSSGNTIYF. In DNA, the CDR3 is TGCGCCAGCAGGGCAGTTTCTTCCTCTGGAAACACCATATATTTT.

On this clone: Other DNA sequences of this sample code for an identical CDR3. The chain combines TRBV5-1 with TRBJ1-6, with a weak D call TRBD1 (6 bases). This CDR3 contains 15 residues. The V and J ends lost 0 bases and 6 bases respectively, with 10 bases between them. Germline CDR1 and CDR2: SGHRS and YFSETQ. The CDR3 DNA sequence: TGCGCCAGCAGCTTGGGGAGGGGGGGTAATTCACCCCTCCACTTT. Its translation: CASSLGRGGNSPLHF.

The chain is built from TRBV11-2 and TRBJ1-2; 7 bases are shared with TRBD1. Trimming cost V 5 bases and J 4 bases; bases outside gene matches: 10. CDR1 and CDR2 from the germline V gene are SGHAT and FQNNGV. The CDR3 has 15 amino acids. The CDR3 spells CASSQTGDRSYGYTF. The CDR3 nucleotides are TGTGCCAGCAGCCAAACAGGGGACCGATCCTATGGCTACACCTTC. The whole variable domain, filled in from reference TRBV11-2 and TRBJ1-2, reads EAGVAQSPRYKIIEKRQSVAFWCNPISGHATLYWYQQILGQGPKLLIQFQNNGVVDDSQLPKDRFSAERLKGVDSTLKIQPAKLEDSAVYLCASSQTGDRSYGYTFGSGTRLTVV.

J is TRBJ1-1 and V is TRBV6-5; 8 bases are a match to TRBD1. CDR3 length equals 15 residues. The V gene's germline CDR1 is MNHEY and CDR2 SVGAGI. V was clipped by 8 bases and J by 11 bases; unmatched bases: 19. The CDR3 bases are TGTGCCAGCGCCTTACAGCCAGGGGGCTCCTTTGAGGCTTTCTTT. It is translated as CASALQPGGSFEAFF.